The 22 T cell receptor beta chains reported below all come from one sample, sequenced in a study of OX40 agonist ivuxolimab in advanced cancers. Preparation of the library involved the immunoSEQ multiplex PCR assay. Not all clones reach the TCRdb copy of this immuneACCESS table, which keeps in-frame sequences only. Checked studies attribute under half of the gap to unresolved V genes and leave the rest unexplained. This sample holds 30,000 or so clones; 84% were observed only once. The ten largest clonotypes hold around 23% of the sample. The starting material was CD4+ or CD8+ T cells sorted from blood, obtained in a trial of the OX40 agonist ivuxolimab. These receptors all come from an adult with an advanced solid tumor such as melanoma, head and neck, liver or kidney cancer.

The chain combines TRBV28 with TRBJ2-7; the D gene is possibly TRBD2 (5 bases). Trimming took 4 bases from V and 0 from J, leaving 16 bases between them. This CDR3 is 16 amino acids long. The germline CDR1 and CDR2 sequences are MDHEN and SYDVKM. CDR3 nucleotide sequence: TGTGCCAGCAGTTCCGACCTGTCCGGGAACTCCTACGAGCAGTACTTC. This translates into CASSSDLSGNSYEQYF.

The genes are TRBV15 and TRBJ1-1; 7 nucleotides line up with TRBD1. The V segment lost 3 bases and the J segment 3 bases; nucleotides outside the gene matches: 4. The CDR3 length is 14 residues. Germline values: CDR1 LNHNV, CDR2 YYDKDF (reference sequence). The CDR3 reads CATSSLTGDTEAFF. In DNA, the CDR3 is TGTGCCACCAGCAGTTTAACAGGGGACACTGAAGCTTTCTTT.

This CDR3 is CSAVGRQTNEQYF. The CDR3 bases are TGCAGCGCCGTCGGGCGACAGACCAACGAGCAGTACTTC. The gene calls are TRBV29-1 and TRBJ2-7, with D maybe TRBD1 (5 bases). V lost 7 bases and J 5 bases, leaving 18 bases between the germline ends. The germline V gene encodes CDR1 SQVTM and CDR2 ANQGSEA. The CDR3 loop spans 13 amino acids.

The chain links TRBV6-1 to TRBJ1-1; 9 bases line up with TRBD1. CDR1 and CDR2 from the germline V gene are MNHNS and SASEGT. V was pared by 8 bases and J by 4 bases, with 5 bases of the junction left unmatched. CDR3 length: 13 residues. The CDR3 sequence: CASVRTGVTEAFF. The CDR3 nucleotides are TGTGCCAGCGTCCGGACAGGGGTCACTGAAGCTTTCTTT.

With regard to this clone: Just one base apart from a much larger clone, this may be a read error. The CDR3 DNA reads TGTGCCAGCAGACTAACAGGGGGCGACGAGCAGTACTTC. Amino acids: CASRLTGGDEQYF. The chain links TRBV27 to TRBJ2-7, with 9 bases aligning to TRBD1. The J segment lost 5 bases and the V segment lost 6 bases, leaving 5 bases of the junction unmatched. CDR3 length: 13 amino acids. Per the germline V gene, CDR1 is MNHEY and CDR2 is SMNVEV (reference sequence).

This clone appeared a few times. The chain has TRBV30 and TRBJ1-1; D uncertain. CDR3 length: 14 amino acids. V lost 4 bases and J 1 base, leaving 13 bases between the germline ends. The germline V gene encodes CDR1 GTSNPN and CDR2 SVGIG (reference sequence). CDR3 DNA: TGTGCCTGGACAGAGGTTTTTAGGAACACTGAAGCTTTCTTT. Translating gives CAWTEVFRNTEAFF.

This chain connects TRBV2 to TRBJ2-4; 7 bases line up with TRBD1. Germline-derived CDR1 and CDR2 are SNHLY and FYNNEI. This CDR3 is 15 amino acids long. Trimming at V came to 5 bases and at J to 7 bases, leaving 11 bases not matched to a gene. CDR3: CASSHRDSIENIQYF. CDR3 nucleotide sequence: TGTGCCAGCAGTCACCGGGACAGTATAGAGAACATTCAGTACTTC. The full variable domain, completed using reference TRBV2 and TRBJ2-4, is EPEVTQTPSHQVTQMGQEVILRCVPISNHLYFYWYRQILGQKVEFLVSFYNNEISEKSEIFDDQFSVERPDGSNFTLKIRSTKLEDSAMYFCASSHRDSIENIQYFGAGTRLSVL.

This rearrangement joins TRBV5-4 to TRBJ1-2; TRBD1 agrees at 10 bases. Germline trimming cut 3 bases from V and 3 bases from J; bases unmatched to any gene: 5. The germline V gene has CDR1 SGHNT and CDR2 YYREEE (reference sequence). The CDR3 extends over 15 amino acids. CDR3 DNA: TGTGCCAGCAGCTCACCGGGACAGGGGTACTATGGCTACACCTTC. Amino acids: CASSSPGQGYYGYTF.

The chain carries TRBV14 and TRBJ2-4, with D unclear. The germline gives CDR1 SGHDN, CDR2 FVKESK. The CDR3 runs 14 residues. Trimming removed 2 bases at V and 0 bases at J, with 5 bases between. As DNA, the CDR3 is TGTGCCAGCAGCCAATACCTAGCCAAAAACATTCAGTACTTC. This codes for CASSQYLAKNIQYF.

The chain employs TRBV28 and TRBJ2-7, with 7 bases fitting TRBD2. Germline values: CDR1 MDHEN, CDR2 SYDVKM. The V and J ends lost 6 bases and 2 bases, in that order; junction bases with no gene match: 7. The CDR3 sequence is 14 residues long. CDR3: CASSLTSSTYEQYF. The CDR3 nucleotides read TGTGCCAGCAGCTTGACTAGCTCCACCTACGAGCAGTACTTC.

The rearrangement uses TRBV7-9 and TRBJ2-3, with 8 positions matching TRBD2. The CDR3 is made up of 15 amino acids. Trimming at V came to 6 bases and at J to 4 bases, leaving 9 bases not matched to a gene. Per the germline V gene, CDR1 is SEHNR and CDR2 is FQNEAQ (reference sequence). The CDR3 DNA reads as TGTGCCAGCAGTCCACCGGGACTAGAGTCAGATACGCAGTATTTT. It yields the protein CASSPPGLESDTQYF.

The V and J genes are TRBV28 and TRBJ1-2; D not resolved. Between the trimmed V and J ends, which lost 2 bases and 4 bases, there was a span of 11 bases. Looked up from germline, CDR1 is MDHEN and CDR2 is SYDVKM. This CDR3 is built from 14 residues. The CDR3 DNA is TGTGCCAGCAGTTTAACCAGATGGGGCTATGGCTACACCTTC. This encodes CASSLTRWGYGYTF.

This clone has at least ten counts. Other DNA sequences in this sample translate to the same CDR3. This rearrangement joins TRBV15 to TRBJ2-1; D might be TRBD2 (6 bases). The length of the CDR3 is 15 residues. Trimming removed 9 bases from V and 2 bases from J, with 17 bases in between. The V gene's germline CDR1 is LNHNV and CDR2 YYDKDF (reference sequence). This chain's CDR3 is CATGPGAVTYNEQFF. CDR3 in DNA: TGTGCCACGGGACCGGGAGCAGTGACCTACAATGAGCAGTTCTTC.

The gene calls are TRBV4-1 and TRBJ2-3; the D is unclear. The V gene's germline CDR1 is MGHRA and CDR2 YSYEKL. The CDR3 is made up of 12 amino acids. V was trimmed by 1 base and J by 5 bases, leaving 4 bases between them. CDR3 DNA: TGCGCCAGCAGCCAAGGAGAAGATACGCAGTATTTT. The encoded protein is CASSQGEDTQYF.

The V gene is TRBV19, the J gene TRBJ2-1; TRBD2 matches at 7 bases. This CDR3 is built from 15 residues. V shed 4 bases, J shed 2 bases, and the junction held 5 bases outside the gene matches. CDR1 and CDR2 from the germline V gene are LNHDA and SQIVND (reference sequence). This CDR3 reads CASSRASGTYNEQFF. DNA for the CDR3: TGTGCCAGTAGTAGGGCTAGCGGTACCTACAATGAGCAGTTCTTC.

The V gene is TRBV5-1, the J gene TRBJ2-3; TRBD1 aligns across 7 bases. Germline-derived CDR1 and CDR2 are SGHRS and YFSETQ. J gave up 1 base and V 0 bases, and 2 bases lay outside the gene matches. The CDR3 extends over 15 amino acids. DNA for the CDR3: TGCGCCAGCAGCTTGGAGGGGGCCGGCACAGATACGCAGTATTTT. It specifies CASSLEGAGTDTQYF.

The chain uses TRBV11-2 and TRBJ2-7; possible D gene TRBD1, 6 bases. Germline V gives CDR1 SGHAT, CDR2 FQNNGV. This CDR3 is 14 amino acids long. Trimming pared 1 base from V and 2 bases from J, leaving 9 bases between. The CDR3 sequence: CASSLGTATYEQYF. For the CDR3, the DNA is TGTGCCAGCAGCTTAGGGACAGCGACCTACGAGCAGTACTTC.

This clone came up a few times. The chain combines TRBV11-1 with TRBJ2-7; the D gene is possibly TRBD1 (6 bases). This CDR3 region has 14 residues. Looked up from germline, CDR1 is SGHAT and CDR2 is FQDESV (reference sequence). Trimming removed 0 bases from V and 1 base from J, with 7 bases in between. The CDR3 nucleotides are TGTGCCAGCAGCTTAGCCGGACAGTCCTACGAGCAGTACTTC. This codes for CASSLAGQSYEQYF.

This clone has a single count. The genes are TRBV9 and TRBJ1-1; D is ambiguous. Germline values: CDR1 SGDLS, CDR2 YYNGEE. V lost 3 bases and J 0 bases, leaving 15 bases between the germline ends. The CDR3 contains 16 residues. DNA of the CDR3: TGTGCCAGCAGCGCCTTTCCCGACTTCATGAACACTGAAGCTTTCTTT. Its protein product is CASSAFPDFMNTEAFF.

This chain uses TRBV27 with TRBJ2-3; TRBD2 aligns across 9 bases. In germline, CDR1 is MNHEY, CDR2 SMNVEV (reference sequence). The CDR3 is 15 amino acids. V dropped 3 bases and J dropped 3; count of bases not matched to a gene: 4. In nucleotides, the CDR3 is TGTGCCAGCAGTTTTCGTGCGGGGGGGACAGATACGCAGTATTTT. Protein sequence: CASSFRAGGTDTQYF.

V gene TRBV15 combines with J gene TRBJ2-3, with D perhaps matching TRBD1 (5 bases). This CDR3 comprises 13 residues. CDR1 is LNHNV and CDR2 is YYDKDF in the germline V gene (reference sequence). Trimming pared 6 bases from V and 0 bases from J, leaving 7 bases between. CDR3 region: CATRHRSTDTQYF. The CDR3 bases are TGTGCCACCAGACACAGGAGCACAGATACGCAGTATTTT.

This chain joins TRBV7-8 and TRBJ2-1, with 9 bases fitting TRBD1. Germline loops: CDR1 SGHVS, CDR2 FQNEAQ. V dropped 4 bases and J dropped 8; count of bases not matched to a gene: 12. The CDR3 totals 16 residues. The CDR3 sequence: CASSSAGGQGGDEQFF. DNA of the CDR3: TGTGCCAGCAGCTCAGCCGGGGGACAGGGAGGGGATGAGCAGTTCTTC. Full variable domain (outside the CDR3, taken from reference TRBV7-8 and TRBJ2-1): GAGVSQSPRYKVAKRGQDVALRCDPISGHVSLFWYQQALGQGPEFLTYFQNEAQLDKSGLPSDRFFAERPEGSVSTLKIQRTQQEDSAVYLCASSSAGGQGGDEQFFGPGTRLTVL.